The next 14 T cell receptor beta chains were all read from a single sample in a study of neurological immune-mediated disorders (dated by TCRdb to between 2017 and 2020). The library came from 5' RACE. Sequencing was carried out with an Illumina HiSeq 2500. In-frame beta chains were kept once TCRdb had trimmed the public reads at Q25 with fastp and called clones with MiXCR. Records with the same CDR3 protein are collapsed into one entry carrying the most frequent genes and DNA. In this sample the table shows 20,000 to 30,000 distinct CDR3 sequences, roughly 7% of which occur a single time. In total, the top ten clones hold approximately 4.3% of the sample. The sample consisted of PBMCs. The receptor source for this set is a woman between 35 and 50 years old in good health.

For this clonotype: Since a much larger clone is just one base distant, this may be a read error. The V call is TRBV27, the J call TRBJ2-2; 7 bases match TRBD1. Germline V gene lookup returns CDR1 MNHEY and CDR2 SMNVEV (reference sequence). The CDR3 contains 15 residues. CDR3 sequence: CASRLTGVGTGELSF. CDR3 nucleotides: TGTGCCAGCAGACTTACAGGGGTGGGGACCGGGGAGCTGTCTTTT.

This clonotype was counted many times. V gene TRBV5-6 combines with J gene TRBJ2-2; 8 bases fit TRBD1. The CDR3 totals 15 residues. CDR1 and CDR2 (germline): SGHDT, YYEEEE. J gave up 3 bases and V 1 base, and 2 bases lay outside the gene matches. The CDR3 loop is CASSLMTGDTGELFF. Written as DNA, the CDR3 is TGTGCCAGCAGCTTGATGACAGGGGACACCGGGGAGCTGTTTTTT.

This clonotype was detected many times. The rearrangement uses TRBV7-8 and TRBJ2-5; the D is unclear. Germline assignment: CDR1 SGHVS and CDR2 FQNEAQ. This CDR3 spans 16 amino acids. Trimming shortened V by 0 bases and J by 4 bases, and 15 bases separated the two germline ends. CDR3 nucleotides: TGTGCCAGCAGCTTAGCGGAGACCCGGGTAGGAGAGACCCAGTACTTC. Its translation: CASSLAETRVGETQYF.

This rearrangement joins TRBV5-1 to TRBJ1-1, with a possible D match to TRBD1 (5 bases). From germline, CDR1 is SGHRS and CDR2 YFSETQ. The CDR3 sequence is 14 residues long. The V gene lost 4 bases and the J gene lost 8 bases, with 18 bases spanning the gap. The CDR3 spells CASSHPQRGREAFF. The CDR3 coding sequence is TGCGCCAGCAGCCACCCCCAAAGGGGCAGGGAAGCTTTCTTT.

This clonotype is medium-sized within its sample. The V gene is TRBV20-1, the J gene TRBJ1-5, with 7 bases fitting TRBD1. The V gene end was trimmed by 3 bases and the J gene end by 6 bases; junction bases not matched to a gene: 17. This CDR3 has 17 amino acids. The germline V gene encodes CDR1 DFQATT and CDR2 SNEGSKA (reference sequence). CDR3 loop: CSARFTSTGTESQPQHF. CDR3 coding DNA: TGCAGTGCTAGGTTCACATCTACTGGGACAGAGAGTCAGCCCCAGCATTTT.

This clonotype came up many times. The J gene is TRBJ1-1, the V gene TRBV10-3; D gene uncertain. V lost 6 bases, J lost 0 bases, and 5 bases lay in between. There are 12 residues in the CDR3. In germline, CDR1 is ENHRY, CDR2 SYGVKD. DNA of the CDR3: TGTGCCATCAGCGACTTGAACACTGAAGCTTTCTTT. Amino acid sequence: CAISDLNTEAFF.

This clonotype was detected many times. The chain links TRBV4-2 to TRBJ1-2, with 7 positions matching TRBD1. CDR3 length equals 14 residues. V shed 1 base, J shed 10 bases, and the junction held 9 bases outside the gene matches. Germline CDR1 reads LGHNA; CDR2 reads YNFKEQ. DNA of the CDR3: TGTGCCAGCAGCCAAGGTAAAGGACAGGTAGACTACACCTTC. Amino acid sequence: CASSQGKGQVDYTF.

This clonotype was found many times. The J gene is TRBJ2-3, the V gene TRBV12-3 or TRBV12-4, with unresolved D. Trimming shortened V by 5 bases and J by 2 bases, and 5 bases separated the two germline ends. This CDR3 region has 12 residues. The CDR3 is CASSPTTDTQYF. Written as DNA, the CDR3 is TGTGCCAGCAGTCCGACCACAGATACGCAGTATTTT.

This clonotype appeared many times. CDR3 sequence: CASSLLGPEKLFF. Written as DNA, the CDR3 is TGTGCCAGCAGCCTCCTCGGGCCCGAAAAACTGTTTTTT. The rearrangement uses TRBV5-5 and TRBJ1-4; D remains ambiguous. CDR1 and CDR2 from the germline V gene are SGHKS and YYEKEE (reference sequence). This CDR3 spans 13 amino acids. V shed 4 bases and J shed 8 bases, with 12 bases lying between them.

This clonotype appeared many times. The J gene is TRBJ2-7, the V gene TRBV5-1, with D perhaps TRBD2 (5 bases). The CDR3 spans 12 residues. The V end was cut by 4 bases, the J end by 6 bases, with 11 bases between. Looked up from germline, CDR1 is SGHRS and CDR2 is YFSETQ. Here the CDR3 reads CASSPTTLEQYF. The CDR3 coding sequence is TGCGCCAGCAGCCCGACTACCCTCGAGCAGTACTTC.

This clonotype came up many times. This chain uses TRBV5-6 with TRBJ1-1; D might be TRBD1 (6 bases). V gave up 0 bases and J gave up 7 bases, with 16 bases separating them. The CDR3 has 15 amino acids. CDR1 and CDR2 (germline): SGHDT, YYEEEE. CDR3 residues: CASSLGQVRGFEAFF. The CDR3, as DNA: TGTGCCAGCAGCTTGGGACAGGTTCGGGGTTTTGAAGCTTTCTTT. The entire variable domain, with the rest obtained from reference TRBV5-6 and TRBJ1-1, is as follows: DAGVTQSPTHLIKTRGQQVTLRCSPKSGHDTVSWYQQALGQGPQFIFQYYEEEERQRGNFPDRFSGHQFPNYSSELNVNALLLGDSALYLCASSLGQVRGFEAFFGQGTRLTVV.

This clonotype turned up a few times. This rearrangement joins TRBV19 to TRBJ1-1; D gene uncertain. With 3 bases removed from V and 2 bases from J, the gap between germline ends came to 7 bases. The CDR3 is 13 amino acids. Per the germline V gene, CDR1 is LNHDA and CDR2 is SQIVND (reference sequence). The CDR3 nucleotides read TGTGCCAGTAGTATGGGCCCAAACACTGAAGCTTTCTTT. Its translation: CASSMGPNTEAFF.

V and J are TRBV5-5 and TRBJ2-2, with TRBD2 identical over 13 bases. This CDR3 is built from 15 residues. After removal of 2 bases from V and 6 bases from J, the junction contained 1 base not matched to a gene. Germline lookup yields CDR1 SGHKS and CDR2 YYEKEE (reference sequence). The CDR3 sequence is CASSFGLAGAGELFF. In DNA form, the CDR3 reads TGTGCCAGCAGCTTCGGACTAGCGGGAGCCGGGGAGCTGTTTTTT. Combining the CDR3 with reference TRBV5-5 and TRBJ2-2 gives the whole variable domain DAGVTQSPTHLIKTRGQQVTLRCSPISGHKSVSWYQQVLGQGPQFIFQYYEKEERGRGNFPDRFSARQFPNYSSELNVNALLLGDSALYLCASSFGLAGAGELFFGEGSRLTVL.

By sample share, this clonotype is medium-sized. The rearrangement uses TRBV28 and TRBJ1-1; D remains ambiguous. The CDR3 totals 15 residues. Germline assignment: CDR1 MDHEN and CDR2 SYDVKM. V dropped 6 bases and J dropped 1 base, with 15 bases sitting between them. In nucleotides, the CDR3 is TGTGCCAGCAGGCCCTGGATGGGAGGGAACACTGAAGCTTTCTTT. Translation gives CASRPWMGGNTEAFF. Filled out from reference TRBV28 and TRBJ1-1, the complete variable domain reads DVKVTQSSRYLVKRTGEKVFLECVQDMDHENMFWYRQDPGLGLRLIYFSYDVKMKEKGDIPEGYSVSREKKERFSLILESASTNQTSMYLCASRPWMGGNTEAFFGQGTRLTVV.